The source of this T cell receptor beta chain is a study of blood T cell repertoires in COVID-19. For the study at large: Whether acute or convalescent, the COVID-19 samples came from the United States, Italy and Spain. PBMCs, B-cell-depleted T cells, or T cells were the source of the cDNA or gDNA that made up the material.

How the authors handled the data: Reference gene primer amplification gave nucleated cell count estimates. The protocol was immunoSEQ multiplex PCR, while the TCRdb copy is restricted to in-frame clones and leaves out a portion. Clone size and V and J calls were adopted from that table, with D and trimming inferred from the DNA. The data hold about 160,000 clones, with around 85% observed a single time. This clonotype originated in a man between 60 and 75 years old who had recovered from COVID-19. Sequencing was carried out using peripheral blood.

The CDR3 coding sequence is TGTGCCAGCAGTGCGCGGGGGGGCAGCACAGATACGCAGTATTTT. It translates to CASSARGGSTDTQYF. V is TRBV6-4 and J is TRBJ2-3; 9 nucleotides match TRBD2. This CDR3 region has 15 residues. Germline CDR1 and CDR2: MRHNA and SNTAGT. V was clipped by 4 bases and J by 0 bases; unmatched bases: 2.